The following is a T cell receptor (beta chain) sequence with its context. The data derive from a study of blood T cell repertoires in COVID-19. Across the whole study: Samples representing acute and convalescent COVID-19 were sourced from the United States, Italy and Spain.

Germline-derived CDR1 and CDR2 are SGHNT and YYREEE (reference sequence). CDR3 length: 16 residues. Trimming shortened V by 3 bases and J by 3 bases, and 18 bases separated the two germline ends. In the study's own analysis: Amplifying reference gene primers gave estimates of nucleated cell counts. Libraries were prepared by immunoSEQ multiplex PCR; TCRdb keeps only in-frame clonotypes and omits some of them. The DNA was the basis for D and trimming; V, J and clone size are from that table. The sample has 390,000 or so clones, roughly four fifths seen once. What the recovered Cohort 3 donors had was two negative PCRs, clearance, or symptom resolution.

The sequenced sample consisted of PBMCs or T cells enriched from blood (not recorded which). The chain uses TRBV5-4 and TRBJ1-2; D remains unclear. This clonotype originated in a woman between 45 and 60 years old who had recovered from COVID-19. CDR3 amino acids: CASSSDLLGLDYGYTF. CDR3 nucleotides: TGTGCCAGCAGCTCCGACCTGCTCGGGTTAGACTATGGCTACACCTTC.